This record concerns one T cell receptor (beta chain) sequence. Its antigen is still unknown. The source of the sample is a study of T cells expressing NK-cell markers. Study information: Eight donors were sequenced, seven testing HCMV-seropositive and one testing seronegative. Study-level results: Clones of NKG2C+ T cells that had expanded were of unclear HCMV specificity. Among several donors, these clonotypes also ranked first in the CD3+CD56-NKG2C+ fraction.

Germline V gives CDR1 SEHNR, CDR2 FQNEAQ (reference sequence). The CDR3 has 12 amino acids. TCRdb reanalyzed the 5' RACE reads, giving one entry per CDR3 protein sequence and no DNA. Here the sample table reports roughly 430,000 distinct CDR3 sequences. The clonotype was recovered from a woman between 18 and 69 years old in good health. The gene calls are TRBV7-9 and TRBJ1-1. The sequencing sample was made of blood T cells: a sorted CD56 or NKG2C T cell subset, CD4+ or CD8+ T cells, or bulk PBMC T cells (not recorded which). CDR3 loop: CASSLALTEAFF.